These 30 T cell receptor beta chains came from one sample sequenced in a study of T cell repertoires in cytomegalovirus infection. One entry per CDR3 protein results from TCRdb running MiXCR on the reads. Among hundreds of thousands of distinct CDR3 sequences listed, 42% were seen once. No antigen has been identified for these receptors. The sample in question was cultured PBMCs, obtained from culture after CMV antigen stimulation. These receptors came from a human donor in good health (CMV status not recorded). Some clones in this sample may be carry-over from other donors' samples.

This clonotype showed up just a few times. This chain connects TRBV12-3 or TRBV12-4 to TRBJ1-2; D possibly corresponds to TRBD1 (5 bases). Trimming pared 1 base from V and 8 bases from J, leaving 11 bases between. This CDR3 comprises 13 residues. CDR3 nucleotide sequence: TGTGCCAGCAGTTTAGGTGGGGGTGGAGGCTACACCTTC. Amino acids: CASSLGGGGGYTF.

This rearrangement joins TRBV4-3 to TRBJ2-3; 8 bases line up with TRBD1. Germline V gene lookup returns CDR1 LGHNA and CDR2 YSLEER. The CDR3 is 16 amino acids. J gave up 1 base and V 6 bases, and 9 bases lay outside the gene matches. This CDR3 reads CASRKGRGQGTDTQYF. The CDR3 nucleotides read TGCGCCAGCAGGAAGGGCAGGGGGCAGGGCACAGATACGCAGTATTTT.

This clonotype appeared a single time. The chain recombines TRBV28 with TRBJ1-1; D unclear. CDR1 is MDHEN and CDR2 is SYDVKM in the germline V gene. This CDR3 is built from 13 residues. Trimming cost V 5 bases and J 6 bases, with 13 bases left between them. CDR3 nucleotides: TGTGCCAGCAGTAAATCGGAGGGCTCTGAAGCTTTCTTT. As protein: CASSKSEGSEAFF. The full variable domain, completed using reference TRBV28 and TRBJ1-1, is DVKVTQSSRYLVKRTGEKVFLECVQDMDHENMFWYRQDPGLGLRLIYFSYDVKMKEKGDIPEGYSVSREKKERFSLILESASTNQTSMYLCASSKSEGSEAFFGQGTRLTVV.

The CDR3 DNA reads as TGCAGCGTTGAAGGTTGGCAGGGGACTGAAGCTTTCTTT. Translating it yields CSVEGWQGTEAFF. The rearrangement uses TRBV29-1 and TRBJ1-1; the D gene is possibly TRBD1 (6 bases). Per germline, CDR1 SQVTM and CDR2 ANQGSEA. V lost 1 base, J lost 5 bases, and 11 bases lay in between. The CDR3 contains 13 residues.

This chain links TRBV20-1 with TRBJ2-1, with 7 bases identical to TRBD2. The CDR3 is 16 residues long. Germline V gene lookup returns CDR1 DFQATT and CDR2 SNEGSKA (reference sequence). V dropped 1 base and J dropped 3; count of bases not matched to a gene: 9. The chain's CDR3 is CSARATSGKHYNEQFF. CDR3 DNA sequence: TGCAGTGCTAGAGCAACAAGCGGGAAGCACTACAATGAGCAGTTCTTC.

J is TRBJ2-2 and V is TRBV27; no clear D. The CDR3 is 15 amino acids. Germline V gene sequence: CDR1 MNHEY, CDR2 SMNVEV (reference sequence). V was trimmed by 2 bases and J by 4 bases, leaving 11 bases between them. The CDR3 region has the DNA TGTGCCAGCAGTTTAGGGATTAGGAGCACCGGGGAGCTGTTTTTT. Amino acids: CASSLGIRSTGELFF.

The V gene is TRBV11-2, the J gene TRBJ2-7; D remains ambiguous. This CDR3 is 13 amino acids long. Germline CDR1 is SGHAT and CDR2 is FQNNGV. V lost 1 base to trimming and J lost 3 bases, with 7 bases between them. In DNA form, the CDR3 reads TGTGCCAGCAGCTTAGTCGCGTTCTACGAGCAGTACTTC. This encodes CASSLVAFYEQYF.

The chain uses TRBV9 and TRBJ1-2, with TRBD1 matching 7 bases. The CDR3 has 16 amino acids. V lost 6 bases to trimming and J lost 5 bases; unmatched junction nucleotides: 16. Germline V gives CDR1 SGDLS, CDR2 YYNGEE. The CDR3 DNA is TGTGCCAGCACCAGAAACCACGGGACAGACCTTTATGGCTACACCTTC. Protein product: CASTRNHGTDLYGYTF.

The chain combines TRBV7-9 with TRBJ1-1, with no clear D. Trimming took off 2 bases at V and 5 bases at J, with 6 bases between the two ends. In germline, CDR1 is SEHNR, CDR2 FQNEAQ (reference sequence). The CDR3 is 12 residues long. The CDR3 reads CASSLRVTEAFF. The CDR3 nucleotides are TGTGCCAGCAGCTTACGGGTGACTGAAGCTTTCTTT.

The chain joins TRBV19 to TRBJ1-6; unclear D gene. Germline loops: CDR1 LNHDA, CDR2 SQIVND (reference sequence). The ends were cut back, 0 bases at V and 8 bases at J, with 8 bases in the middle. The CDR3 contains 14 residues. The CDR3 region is CASSIDSKDSPLHF. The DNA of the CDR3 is TGTGCCAGTAGTATAGATTCAAAAGATTCACCCCTCCACTTT.

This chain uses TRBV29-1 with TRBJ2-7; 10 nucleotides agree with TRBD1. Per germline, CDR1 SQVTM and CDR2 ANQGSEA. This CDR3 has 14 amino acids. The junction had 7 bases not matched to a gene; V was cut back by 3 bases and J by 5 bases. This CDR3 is CSVDKGTGADEQYF. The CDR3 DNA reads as TGCAGCGTTGATAAGGGGACAGGGGCCGACGAGCAGTACTTC.

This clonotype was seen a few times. The CDR3 sequence: CAILGNSGNTIYF. The CDR3 bases are TGTGCCATCCTAGGTAACTCTGGAAACACCATATATTTT. The V call is TRBV10-3, the J call TRBJ1-3; D is unresolved. Trimming took 8 bases from V and 0 from J, leaving 8 bases between them. There are 13 residues in the CDR3. The germline V gene encodes CDR1 ENHRY and CDR2 SYGVKD.

Here the CDR3 reads CASSLSVSGSYEQYF. The CDR3 DNA reads as TGTGCCAGCAGTTTATCGGTTAGCGGGAGCTACGAGCAGTACTTC. The chain couples TRBV27 to TRBJ2-7; 9 bases agree with TRBD2. Germline CDR1 is MNHEY and CDR2 is SMNVEV (reference sequence). This CDR3 region has 15 residues. The V segment lost 0 bases and the J segment 3 bases; nucleotides outside the gene matches: 3.

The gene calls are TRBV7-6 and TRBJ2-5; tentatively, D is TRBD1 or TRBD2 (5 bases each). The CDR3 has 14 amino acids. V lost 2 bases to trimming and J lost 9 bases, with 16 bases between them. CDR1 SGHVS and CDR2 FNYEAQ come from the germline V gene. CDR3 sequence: CASSLPRDAAPQYF. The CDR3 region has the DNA TGTGCCAGCAGCTTACCCCGGGACGCCGCCCCCCAGTACTTC.

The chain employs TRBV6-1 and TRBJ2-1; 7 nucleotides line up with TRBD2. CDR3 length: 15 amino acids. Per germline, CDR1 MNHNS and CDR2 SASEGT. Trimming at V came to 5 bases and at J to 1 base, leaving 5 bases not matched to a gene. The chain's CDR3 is CASSRGEGSYNEQFF. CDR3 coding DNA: TGTGCCAGCAGTCGGGGGGAGGGATCCTACAATGAGCAGTTCTTC.

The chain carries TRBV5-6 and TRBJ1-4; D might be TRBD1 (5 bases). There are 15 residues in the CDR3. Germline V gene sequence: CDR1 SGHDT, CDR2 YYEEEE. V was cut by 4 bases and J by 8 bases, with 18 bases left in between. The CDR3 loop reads CASSGRGIWDEKLFF. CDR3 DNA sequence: TGTGCCAGCAGCGGGAGAGGGATCTGGGACGAAAAACTGTTTTTT.

The CDR3 loop is CASSLRSNPRVDTQYF. DNA for the CDR3: TGTGCCAGCAGCTTACGGTCTAACCCCCGTGTAGATACGCAGTATTTT. V usage is TRBV7-3 and J usage is TRBJ2-3; D not resolved. Germline lookup yields CDR1 SGHTA and CDR2 FQGTGA. The ends were cut back, 2 bases at V and 5 bases at J, with 17 bases in the middle. This CDR3 spans 16 amino acids.

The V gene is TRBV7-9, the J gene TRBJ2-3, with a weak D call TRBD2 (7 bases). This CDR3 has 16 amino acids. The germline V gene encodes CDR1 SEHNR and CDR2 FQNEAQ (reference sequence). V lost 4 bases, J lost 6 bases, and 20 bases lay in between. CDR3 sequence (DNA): TGTGCCAGCAGCTCGGATTGGGGGGGGCGGGGCGATACGCAGTATTTT. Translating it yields CASSSDWGGRGDTQYF. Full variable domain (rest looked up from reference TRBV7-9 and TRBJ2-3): DTGVSQNPRHKITKRGQNVTFRCDPISEHNRLYWYRQTLGQGPEFLTYFQNEAQLEKSRLLSDRFSAERPKGSFSTLEIQRTEQGDSAMYLCASSSDWGGRGDTQYFGPGTRLTVL.

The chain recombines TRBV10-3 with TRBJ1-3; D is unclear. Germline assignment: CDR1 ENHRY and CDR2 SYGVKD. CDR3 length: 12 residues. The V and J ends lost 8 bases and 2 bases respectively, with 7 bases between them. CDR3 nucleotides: TGTGCCATCGTGGGGACTGGAAACACCATATATTTT. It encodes CAIVGTGNTIYF.

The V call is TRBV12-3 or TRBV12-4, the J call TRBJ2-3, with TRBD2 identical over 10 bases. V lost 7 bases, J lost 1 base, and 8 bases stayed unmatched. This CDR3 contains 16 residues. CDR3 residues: CASIQAGGRGTDTQYF. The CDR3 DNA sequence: TGTGCCAGCATCCAAGCGGGGGGGCGTGGCACAGATACGCAGTATTTT.

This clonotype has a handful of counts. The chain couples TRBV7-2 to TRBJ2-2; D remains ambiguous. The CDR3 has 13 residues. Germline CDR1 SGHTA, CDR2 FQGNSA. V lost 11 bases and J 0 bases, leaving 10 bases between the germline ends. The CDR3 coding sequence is TGTGCCGAACGGGCCGCGAACACCGGGGAGCTGTTTTTT. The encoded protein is CAERAANTGELFF.

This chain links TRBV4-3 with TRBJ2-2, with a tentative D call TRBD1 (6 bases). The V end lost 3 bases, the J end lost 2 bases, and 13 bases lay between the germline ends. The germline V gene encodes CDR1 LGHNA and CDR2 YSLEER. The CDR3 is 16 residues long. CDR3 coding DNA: TGCGCCAGCAGCCAGGGTTGGGGGCGAAACACCGGGGAGCTGTTTTTT. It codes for CASSQGWGRNTGELFF.

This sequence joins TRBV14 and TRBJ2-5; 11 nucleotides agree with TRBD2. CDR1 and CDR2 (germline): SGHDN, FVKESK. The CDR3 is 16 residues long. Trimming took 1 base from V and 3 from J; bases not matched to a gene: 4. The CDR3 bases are TGTGCCAGCAGCCAAGGGTTGACTAGCGGGGAAGAGACCCAGTACTTC. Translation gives CASSQGLTSGEETQYF.

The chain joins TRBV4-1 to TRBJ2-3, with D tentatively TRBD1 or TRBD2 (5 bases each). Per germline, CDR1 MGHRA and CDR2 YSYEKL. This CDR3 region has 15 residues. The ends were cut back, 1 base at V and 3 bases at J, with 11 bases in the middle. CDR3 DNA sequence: TGCGCCAGCAGCCAAGTCCAGGGACGAACAGATACGCAGTATTTT. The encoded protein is CASSQVQGRTDTQYF.

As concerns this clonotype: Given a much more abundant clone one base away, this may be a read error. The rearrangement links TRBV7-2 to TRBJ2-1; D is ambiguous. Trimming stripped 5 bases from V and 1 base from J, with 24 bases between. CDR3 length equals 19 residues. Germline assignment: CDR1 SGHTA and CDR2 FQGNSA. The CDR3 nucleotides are TGTGCCAGCAGCACAATGCGTGCGGTACTCCTCGGGTCCTACAATGAGCAGTTCTTC. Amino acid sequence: CASSTMRAVLLGSYNEQFF.

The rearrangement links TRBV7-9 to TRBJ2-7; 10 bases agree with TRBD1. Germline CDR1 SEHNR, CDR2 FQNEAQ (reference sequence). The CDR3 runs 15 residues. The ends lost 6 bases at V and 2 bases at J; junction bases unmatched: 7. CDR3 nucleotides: TGTGCCAGCAGTTGGGGGGGACAGGGGCCCTACGAGCAGTACTTC. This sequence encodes CASSWGGQGPYEQYF. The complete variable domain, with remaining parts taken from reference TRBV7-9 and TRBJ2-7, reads DTGVSQNPRHKITKRGQNVTFRCDPISEHNRLYWYRQTLGQGPEFLTYFQNEAQLEKSRLLSDRFSAERPKGSFSTLEIQRTEQGDSAMYLCASSWGGQGPYEQYFGPGTRLTVT.

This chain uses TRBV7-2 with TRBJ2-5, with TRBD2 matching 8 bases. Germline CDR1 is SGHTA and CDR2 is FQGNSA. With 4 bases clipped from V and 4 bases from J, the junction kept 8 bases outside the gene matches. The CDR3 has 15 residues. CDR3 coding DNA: TGTGCCAGCAGCTCGTCCGGGACTAGGGTAGAGACCCAGTACTTC. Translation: CASSSSGTRVETQYF.

In DNA, the CDR3 is TGTGCCAGCAGCTTATACCTGGAGGGGGCGCGAGGCTACACCTTC. This encodes CASSLYLEGARGYTF. The chain combines TRBV7-2 with TRBJ1-2, with 7 bases that match TRBD1. Trimming removed 2 bases from V and 8 bases from J; junction bases left unmatched: 11. Germline CDR1 reads SGHTA; CDR2 reads FQGNSA. This CDR3 spans 15 amino acids. Full variable domain (outside the CDR3, taken from reference TRBV7-2 and TRBJ1-2): GAGVSQSPSNKVTEKGKDVELRCDPISGHTALYWYRQSLGQGLEFLIYFQGNSAPDKSGLPSDRFSAERTGGSVSTLTIQRTQQEDSAVYLCASSLYLEGARGYTFGSGTRLTVV.

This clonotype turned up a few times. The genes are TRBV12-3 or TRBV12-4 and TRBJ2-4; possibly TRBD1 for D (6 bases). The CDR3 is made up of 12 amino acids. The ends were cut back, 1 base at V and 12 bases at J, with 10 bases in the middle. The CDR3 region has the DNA TGTGCCAGCAGTTTAGTACAGGGCGGTCAGTACTTC. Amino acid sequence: CASSLVQGGQYF.

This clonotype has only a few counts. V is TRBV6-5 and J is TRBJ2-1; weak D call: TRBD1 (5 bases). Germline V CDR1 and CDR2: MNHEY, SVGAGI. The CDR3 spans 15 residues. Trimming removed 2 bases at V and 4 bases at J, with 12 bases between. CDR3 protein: CASSYRGEFYNEQFF. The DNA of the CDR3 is TGTGCCAGCAGTTACAGGGGCGAATTTTACAATGAGCAGTTCTTC.